The 25 T cell receptor beta chains reported below all come from one sample, sequenced in a study of control samples from healthy donors and cancer patients (dated by TCRdb to about 2020). Library preparation was by the immunoSEQ multiplex PCR assay. What TCRdb holds here is the immuneACCESS table cut down to in-frame rearrangements. Part of the clones is not present; checked against another copy, under half of the missing clones reflect an unresolved V gene, and the others are unexplained. Recorded for this sample are 150,000 or so clones; over 85% of them occurred a single time. The ten largest account for about 5% of the sample. The material sequenced was blood. Receptors were obtained from a man aged 40-49 years in good health.

J is TRBJ2-3 and V is TRBV14; D is possibly TRBD2 (6 bases). The CDR3 has 13 amino acids. V dropped 1 base and J dropped 7 bases, with 9 bases sitting between them. The germline V gene has CDR1 SGHDN and CDR2 FVKESK. Here the CDR3 DNA reads TGTGCCAGCAGCCAAGTCGGGAGCCATACGCAGTATTTT. Translation: CASSQVGSHTQYF.

The chain carries TRBV3-1 (or the pseudogene TRBV3-2) and TRBJ1-2; D uncertain. The CDR3 runs to 14 residues. Germline CDR1 LGHDT, CDR2 YNNKEL (reference sequence). Trimming shortened V by 1 base and J by 4 bases, and 10 bases separated the two germline ends. CDR3 sequence: CASSQGEGLYGYTF. CDR3 coding DNA: TGTGCCAGCAGCCAAGGTGAAGGCCTCTATGGCTACACCTTC.

The rearrangement uses TRBV28 and TRBJ1-2; D perhaps matches TRBD1 (6 bases). CDR1 and CDR2 (germline): MDHEN, SYDVKM. The CDR3 has 14 residues. V was clipped by 5 bases and J by 2 bases, with 12 bases between them. CDR3 coding DNA: TGTGCCAGCAGTGTAGACAGGATCAACTATGGCTACACCTTC. It is translated as CASSVDRINYGYTF.

The rearrangement uses TRBV4-3 and TRBJ1-2, with 8 bases that match TRBD1. The junction had 4 bases not matched to a gene; V was cut back by 0 bases and J by 4 bases. CDR1 is LGHNA, CDR2 YSLEER, per germline. The CDR3 consists of 15 residues. The CDR3 nucleotides read TGCGCCAGCAGCCAAGACGCCCAGGGGGCCTATGGCTACACCTTC. Amino acids: CASSQDAQGAYGYTF.

J is TRBJ1-4 and V is TRBV28, with 8 bases identical to TRBD1. The CDR3 totals 14 residues. The germline V gene has CDR1 MDHEN and CDR2 SYDVKM. V lost 6 bases and J lost 8; bases outside the gene matches: 8. CDR3 in amino acids: CASSRTGMIEKLFF. CDR3 bases: TGTGCCAGCAGCCGGACAGGGATGATAGAAAAACTGTTTTTT. Full variable domain (missing parts from reference TRBV28 and TRBJ1-4): DVKVTQSSRYLVKRTGEKVFLECVQDMDHENMFWYRQDPGLGLRLIYFSYDVKMKEKGDIPEGYSVSREKKERFSLILESASTNQTSMYLCASSRTGMIEKLFFGSGTQLSVL.

The chain has TRBV30 and TRBJ2-5, with 11 bases matching TRBD2. The CDR3 sequence is 14 residues long. The junction had 1 base not matched to a gene; V was cut back by 0 bases and J by 4 bases. Germline V gene data show CDR1 as GTSNPN and CDR2 as SVGIG (reference sequence). The CDR3 nucleotides are TGTGCCTGGAGTGTAACTAGCGGGGGAGAGACCCAGTACTTC. It yields the protein CAWSVTSGGETQYF. The complete variable domain, with remaining parts taken from reference TRBV30 and TRBJ2-5, reads SQTIHQWPATLVQPVGSPLSLECTVEGTSNPNLYWYRQAAGRGLQLLFYSVGIGQISSEVPQNLSASRPQDRQFILSSKKLLLSDSGFYLCAWSVTSGGETQYFGPGTRLLVL.

This rearrangement joins TRBV2 to TRBJ2-5; perhaps D is TRBD1 or TRBD2 (5 bases each). This CDR3 comprises 15 residues. The V gene lost 4 bases and the J gene lost 1 base, with 13 bases spanning the gap. Germline values: CDR1 SNHLY, CDR2 FYNNEI. CDR3 sequence reads: CASSGGAGTQETQYF. For the CDR3, the DNA is TGTGCCAGCAGTGGAGGTGCTGGGACCCAAGAGACCCAGTACTTC.

The chain recombines TRBV19 with TRBJ1-4, with D possibly TRBD1 on 6 matching bases. Germline V gene lookup returns CDR1 LNHDA and CDR2 SQIVND (reference sequence). V was cut by 8 bases and J by 5 bases, with 12 bases left in between. This CDR3 is 13 amino acids long. The CDR3 sequence: CASCRTANEKLFF. The CDR3 bases are TGTGCCAGTTGCAGGACAGCCAATGAAAAACTGTTTTTT.

This chain links TRBV4-3 with TRBJ1-1, with 8 bases aligning to TRBD1. CDR3 size: 13 residues. Unmatched junction bases numbered 0, after V lost 2 bases and J lost 4 bases. CDR1 and CDR2 (germline): LGHNA, YSLEER. CDR3 in DNA: TGCGCCAGCAGCCAACAGGGGGCCACTGAAGCTTTCTTT. Translating gives CASSQQGATEAFF.

This chain links TRBV19 with TRBJ1-1, with D perhaps TRBD1 (5 bases). The CDR3 runs to 15 residues. The V end was cut by 1 base, the J end by 0 bases, with 9 bases between. CDR1 LNHDA and CDR2 SQIVND come from the germline V gene (reference sequence). CDR3 residues: CASSIVGEMNTEAFF. In nucleotides, the CDR3 is TGTGCCAGTAGTATAGTGGGGGAGATGAACACTGAAGCTTTCTTT.

CDR3 residues: CASSGVPGSPGNTIYF. The CDR3 region has the DNA TGTGCCAGCAGTGGGGTTCCGGGAAGCCCTGGAAACACCATATATTTT. The V and J genes are TRBV6-1 and TRBJ1-3; D is undetermined. The CDR3 totals 16 residues. Germline V gene data show CDR1 as MNHNS and CDR2 as SASEGT. Trimming pared 4 bases from V and 2 bases from J, leaving 15 bases between.

The chain employs TRBV3-1 (or the pseudogene TRBV3-2) and TRBJ2-3, with D hard to call. The CDR3 contains 13 residues. Germline values: CDR1 LGHDT, CDR2 YNNKEL (reference sequence). Trimming shortened V by 5 bases and J by 8 bases, and 14 bases separated the two germline ends. The DNA of the CDR3 is TGTGCCAGCAGCTCAGTTCTCGGTGGTACGCAGTATTTT. Its protein product is CASSSVLGGTQYF.

In DNA form, the CDR3 reads TGTGCCAGCAGTTACGCAGCAGGGGTACCTAATTCACCCCTCCACTTT. Translated: CASSYAAGVPNSPLHF. The V gene is TRBV6-2 or TRBV6-3, the J gene TRBJ1-6, with a possible D match to TRBD1 (6 bases). Deletions cut 2 bases from V and 6 bases from J, with 14 bases between. CDR1 and CDR2 (germline): MNHEY, SVGEGT. The CDR3 extends over 16 amino acids.

This chain connects TRBV7-8 to TRBJ1-4; D is ambiguous. Trimming removed 6 bases at V and 4 bases at J, with 21 bases between. CDR1 is SGHVS, CDR2 FQNEAQ, per germline. The CDR3 extends over 17 amino acids. DNA for the CDR3: TGTGCCAGCAGAATAGGGTTCGGTGAACAGATTAATGAAAAACTGTTTTTT. It encodes CASRIGFGEQINEKLFF.

J is TRBJ1-2 and V is TRBV7-8; 7 positions match TRBD1. V lost 6 bases to trimming and J lost 2 bases; unmatched junction nucleotides: 12. From germline, CDR1 is SGHVS and CDR2 FQNEAQ. The CDR3 extends over 16 amino acids. CDR3 in amino acids: CASSKGVRGQNYGYTF. The CDR3 DNA is TGTGCCAGCAGTAAGGGGGTCCGGGGACAGAACTATGGCTACACCTTC.

This chain joins TRBV11-3 and TRBJ2-1; tentative D call: TRBD1 (6 bases). Germline assignment: CDR1 SGHNT and CDR2 YENEEA. Trimming removed 4 bases from V and 7 bases from J, with 11 bases in between. This CDR3 region has 13 residues. The CDR3: CASSSQGGNEQFF. CDR3 sequence (DNA): TGTGCCAGCAGCTCACAGGGTGGTAATGAGCAGTTCTTC.

V and J are TRBV11-2 and TRBJ1-6; D uncertain. Germline-derived CDR1 and CDR2 are SGHAT and FQNNGV. The CDR3 contains 16 residues. The V end lost 1 base, the J end lost 9 bases, and 16 bases lay between the germline ends. The CDR3 sequence is CASSLAYRPRGSPLHF. CDR3 coding DNA: TGTGCCAGCAGCTTAGCTTATCGCCCACGAGGTTCACCCCTCCACTTT.

This chain connects TRBV5-1 to TRBJ2-3, with TRBD2 identical over 13 bases. V was clipped by 3 bases and J by 5 bases; unmatched bases: 3. The CDR3 has 15 residues. CDR1 and CDR2 from the germline V gene are SGHRS and YFSETQ. The CDR3: CASSWTSGGGDTQYF. CDR3 DNA: TGCGCCAGCAGCTGGACTAGCGGGGGAGGAGATACGCAGTATTTT.

The CDR3 sequence is CASSQDAGRGPYEQYF. CDR3 nucleotide sequence: TGCGCCAGCAGCCAAGATGCGGGGAGGGGGCCCTACGAGCAGTACTTC. V is TRBV4-1 and J is TRBJ2-7; tentatively, D is TRBD1 or TRBD2 (7 bases each). Between the trimmed V and J ends, which lost 0 bases and 2 bases, there was a span of 14 bases. Germline V lookup: CDR1 MGHRA, CDR2 YSYEKL. The CDR3 has 16 residues.

The chain combines TRBV9 with TRBJ2-1; the D gene is possibly TRBD2 (6 bases). With 4 bases removed from V and 7 bases from J, the gap between germline ends came to 18 bases. CDR1 SGDLS and CDR2 YYNGEE come from the germline V gene. The CDR3 is 15 amino acids. The DNA for the CDR3 is TGTGCCAGCAGCCCCTCGGGAGTGGGGCTAAATGAGCAGTTCTTC. It yields the protein CASSPSGVGLNEQFF.

CDR3 region: CASSIGIGEAFF. The DNA of the CDR3 is TGTGCCAGTAGTATTGGGATAGGGGAAGCTTTCTTT. This rearrangement joins TRBV19 to TRBJ1-1; D ambiguous. The ends were cut back, 3 bases at V and 8 bases at J, with 10 bases in the middle. This CDR3 is 12 amino acids long. Germline CDR1 is LNHDA and CDR2 is SQIVND (reference sequence).

The rearrangement joins TRBV7-2 to TRBJ1-1, with a possible D match to TRBD1 (6 bases). V was pared by 3 bases and J by 7 bases, with 12 bases between. Germline V lookup: CDR1 SGHTA, CDR2 FQGNSA. The CDR3 totals 13 residues. The CDR3: CASSLNREGEAFF. The CDR3 nucleotides read TGTGCCAGCAGCTTGAACAGGGAAGGTGAAGCTTTCTTT.

The chain carries TRBV28 and TRBJ1-2; D is possibly TRBD1 (6 bases). From germline, CDR1 is MDHEN and CDR2 SYDVKM. Trimming removed 6 bases from V and 0 bases from J, with 11 bases in between. The CDR3 runs to 14 residues. Written as DNA, the CDR3 is TGTGCCAGCAGCCTAAGGGGGTCTAACTATGGCTACACCTTC. Its protein product is CASSLRGSNYGYTF.

This clone has just one count. The chain has TRBV19 and TRBJ1-1, with D tentatively TRBD1 (5 bases). CDR1 and CDR2 (germline): LNHDA, SQIVND (reference sequence). The CDR3 extends over 15 amino acids. Trimming removed 7 bases from V and 6 bases from J, with 21 bases in between. The CDR3 is CASMHRQGRSSEAFF. The CDR3 DNA is TGTGCCAGTATGCACAGGCAGGGACGTTCTTCTGAAGCTTTCTTT.

The V gene is TRBV12-3 or TRBV12-4, the J gene TRBJ2-7, with 9 bases lining up with TRBD2. The junction had 6 bases not matched to a gene; V was cut back by 6 bases and J by 6 bases. The CDR3 runs 13 residues. CDR3 amino acids: CASRRSGGSEQYF. CDR3 sequence (DNA): TGTGCCAGCAGGCGGAGCGGGGGGAGCGAGCAGTACTTC.